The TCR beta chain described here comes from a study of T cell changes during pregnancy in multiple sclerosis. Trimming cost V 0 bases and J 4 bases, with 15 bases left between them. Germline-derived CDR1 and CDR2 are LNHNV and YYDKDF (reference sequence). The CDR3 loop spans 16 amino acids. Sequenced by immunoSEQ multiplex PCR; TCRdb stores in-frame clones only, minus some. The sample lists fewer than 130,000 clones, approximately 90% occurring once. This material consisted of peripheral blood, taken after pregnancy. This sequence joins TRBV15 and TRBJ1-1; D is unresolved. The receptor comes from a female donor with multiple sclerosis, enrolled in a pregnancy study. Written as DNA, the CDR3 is TGTGCCACCAGCAGAGAGGAGTGGAAGGGAGGCACTGAAGCTTTCTTT. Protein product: CATSREEWKGGTEAFF.